The rows below give T cell receptor beta chains drawn from one sample of a study of cytomegalovirus exposure and HLA in healthy donors. This table comes from immunoSEQ multiplex PCR, and its TCRdb copy is limited to in-frame clones, with some not included. The table has about 190,000 clones, about 80% seen once. The sample taken for sequencing was PBMCs. Receptors were obtained from a woman between 25 and 40 years old in good health and CMV-seropositive. Each CDR3 is given with its conserved first and last residue. The order of the fields is clone size, J gene, V gene, D gene, CDR3 protein, CDR3 DNA. A D gene is named only where the DNA matches it firmly. A row's size may be missing; if present it is once, few, many or a size class.

size: -
J: TRBJ2-7
V: TRBV19
D: TRBD1
CDR3: CASSIFGTGFYEQYF
DNA: TGTGCCAGTAGTATTTTTGGGACAGGGTTCTACGAGCAGTACTTC

size: -
J: TRBJ2-7
V: TRBV7-6
D: -
CDR3: CASSAGEEQYF
DNA: TGTGCCAGCAGCGCAGGTGAAGAGCAGTACTTC

size: -
J: TRBJ2-2
V: TRBV27
D: -
CDR3: CASSYRENTGELFF
DNA: TGTGCCAGCAGTTACAGGGAGAACACCGGGGAGCTGTTTTTT

size: -
J: TRBJ2-1
V: TRBV19
D: TRBD1
CDR3: CASSTQGGSTYNEQFF
DNA: TGTGCCAGTAGTACTCAAGGGGGCTCAACCTACAATGAGCAGTTCTTC

size: -
J: TRBJ2-5
V: TRBV11-2
D: TRBD2
CDR3: CASSLFGREAETQYF
DNA: TGTGCCAGCAGCTTATTCGGGCGGGAGGCGGAGACCCAGTACTTC

size: -
J: TRBJ1-3
V: TRBV5-6
D: -
CDR3: CASSLSGGSGNTIYF
DNA: TGTGCCAGCAGCTTGTCGGGGGGCTCTGGAAACACCATATATTTT

size: once
J: TRBJ2-7
V: TRBV28
D: -
CDR3: CASTSLGGQYF
DNA: TGTGCCAGCACCTCCCTGGGGGGGCAGTACTTC

size: once
J: TRBJ2-3
V: TRBV19
D: -
CDR3: CASSIQLATDTQYF
DNA: TGTGCCAGTAGTATCCAACTAGCCACAGATACGCAGTATTTT

size: -
J: TRBJ1-5
V: TRBV2
D: TRBD1
CDR3: CASSKRVGDRGLANQPQHF
DNA: TGTGCCAGCAGTAAAAGGGTTGGGGACAGGGGGCTTGCCAATCAGCCCCAGCATTTT

size: -
J: TRBJ2-6
V: TRBV10-1
D: TRBD1
CDR3: CATQGDSGANVLTF
DNA: TGCGCCACCCAGGGGGACTCTGGGGCCAACGTCCTGACTTTC

size: -
J: TRBJ1-2
V: TRBV9
D: TRBD1
CDR3: CASSVTPGGQMQNGYTF
DNA: TGTGCCAGCAGCGTCACCCCCGGGGGACAGATGCAGAATGGCTACACCTTC

size: once
J: TRBJ2-1
V: TRBV2
D: TRBD2
CDR3: CASRDSGDNEQFF
DNA: TGTGCCAGCAGGGATAGCGGGGACAATGAGCAGTTCTTC

size: -
J: TRBJ1-2
V: TRBV6-6
D: TRBD1
CDR3: CASSYATGGKGYTF
DNA: TGTGCCAGCAGTTATGCCACAGGGGGAAAAGGCTACACCTTC

size: -
J: TRBJ1-2
V: TRBV28
D: -
CDR3: CASTGQGEALSYGYTF
DNA: TGTGCCAGCACCGGACAAGGGGAGGCCCTCTCCTATGGCTACACCTTC

size: -
J: TRBJ2-5
V: TRBV5-4
D: TRBD2
CDR3: CASSLNLAGVKETQYF
DNA: TGTGCCAGCAGCTTGAATCTAGCGGGGGTAAAAGAGACCCAGTACTTC

size: -
J: TRBJ2-3
V: TRBV30
D: TRBD2
CDR3: CAWSGRTSGVPDTQYF
DNA: TGTGCCTGGAGTGGGAGGACTAGCGGGGTACCAGATACGCAGTATTTT

size: -
J: TRBJ2-5
V: TRBV12-5
D: TRBD1
CDR3: CASGPRTGSETQYF
DNA: TGTGCTAGTGGTCCGAGGACAGGATCAGAGACCCAGTACTTC

size: -
J: TRBJ2-7
V: TRBV30
D: -
CDR3: CAIGGREVYEQYF
DNA: TGTGCCATAGGCGGCAGGGAAGTCTACGAGCAGTACTTC

size: -
J: TRBJ1-4
V: TRBV30
D: TRBD1
CDR3: CAWGPTGQGATNEKLFF
DNA: TGTGCCTGGGGACCGACGGGACAGGGGGCAACTAATGAAAAACTGTTTTTT

size: -
J: TRBJ2-7
V: TRBV7-2
D: TRBD2
CDR3: CASSLASGGLDEQYF
DNA: TGTGCCAGCAGCCTCGCATCGGGGGGGTTGGACGAGCAGTACTTC

size: -
J: TRBJ1-3
V: TRBV19
D: TRBD1
CDR3: CASSSSRGRNTIYF
DNA: TGTGCCAGTAGTAGTTCCAGGGGGAGAAACACCATATATTTT

size: -
J: TRBJ2-3
V: TRBV27
D: -
CDR3: CASNPGLSTDTQYF
DNA: TGTGCCAGCAATCCGGGACTGAGCACAGATACGCAGTATTTT

size: -
J: TRBJ2-7
V: TRBV5-1
D: -
CDR3: CASSPDGYWVEQYF
DNA: TGCGCCAGCAGCCCCGACGGGTACTGGGTCGAGCAGTACTTC

size: -
J: TRBJ1-1
V: TRBV13
D: -
CDR3: CASSLGHGNTEAFF
DNA: TGTGCCAGCAGCTTAGGCCACGGGAACACTGAAGCTTTCTTT

size: -
J: TRBJ2-2
V: TRBV15
D: TRBD1
CDR3: CATSRSGTGPTGELFF
DNA: TGTGCCACCAGCAGATCCGGGACAGGGCCCACCGGGGAGCTGTTTTTT

size: -
J: TRBJ1-5
V: TRBV19
D: -
CDR3: CASQTPRLRQPQHF
DNA: TGTGCCAGTCAGACACCCCGCTTACGTCAGCCCCAGCATTTT

size: -
J: TRBJ1-2
V: TRBV6-5
D: -
CDR3: CASSPPQEGGYGYTF
DNA: TGTGCCAGCAGTCCCCCACAGGAGGGGGGGTATGGCTACACCTTC

size: -
J: TRBJ2-4
V: TRBV6-6
D: -
CDR3: CASSYSSSYIQYF
DNA: TGTGCCAGCAGTTACTCGTCCTCGTACATTCAGTACTTC

size: few
J: TRBJ1-1
V: TRBV27
D: -
CDR3: CASRPAEAPEAFF
DNA: TGTGCCAGCAGACCCGCGGAGGCCCCCGAAGCTTTCTTT

size: few
J: TRBJ2-7
V: TRBV6-1
D: -
CDR3: CASSTGYEQYF
DNA: TGTGCCAGCAGCACAGGCTACGAGCAGTACTTC

size: -
J: TRBJ1-4
V: TRBV27
D: -
CDR3: CASRNLQGTLINEKLFF
DNA: TGTGCCAGCCGGAACCTACAAGGGACACTGATTAATGAAAAACTGTTTTTT

size: -
J: TRBJ2-7
V: TRBV5-6
D: TRBD2
CDR3: CASSSGGRAEEQYF
DNA: TGTGCCAGCAGCTCGGGCGGGAGGGCCGAGGAGCAGTACTTC

size: -
J: TRBJ2-3
V: TRBV28
D: -
CDR3: CASGHPSTDTQYF
DNA: TGTGCCAGCGGGCACCCTAGCACAGATACGCAGTATTTT

size: -
J: TRBJ2-1
V: TRBV5-4
D: TRBD2
CDR3: CASSIPSGEWNEQFF
DNA: TGTGCCAGCAGCATACCTAGCGGGGAGTGGAATGAGCAGTTCTTC

size: -
J: TRBJ2-5
V: TRBV4-2
D: TRBD2
CDR3: CASSQGLNGGGETQYF
DNA: TGTGCCAGCAGCCAAGGTCTAAATGGGGGAGGGGAGACCCAGTACTTC

size: -
J: TRBJ1-3
V: TRBV19
D: -
CDR3: CASSISAGSGNTIYF
DNA: TGTGCCAGTAGTATATCGGCGGGGTCTGGAAACACCATATATTTT

size: -
J: TRBJ1-5
V: TRBV15
D: -
CDR3: CATSRVGGKGSNQPQHF
DNA: TGTGCCACCAGCAGAGTGGGGGGGAAGGGTAGCAATCAGCCCCAGCATTTT

size: -
J: TRBJ1-5
V: TRBV7-2
D: -
CDR3: CASSQGLSINQPQHF
DNA: TGTGCCAGCAGCCAGGGACTGTCAATTAATCAGCCCCAGCATTTT

size: -
J: TRBJ2-5
V: TRBV5-1
D: -
CDR3: CASSLVQVQETQYF
DNA: TGCGCCAGCAGCTTGGTTCAGGTCCAAGAGACCCAGTACTTC

size: -
J: TRBJ1-1
V: TRBV28
D: TRBD1
CDR3: CASSAPRQGRANTEAFF
DNA: TGTGCCAGCAGCGCGCCGAGACAGGGGAGGGCGAACACTGAAGCTTTCTTT

size: -
J: TRBJ1-4
V: TRBV5-1
D: -
CDR3: CASSLERSNEKLFF
DNA: TGCGCCAGCAGCTTGGAGCGGAGTAATGAAAAACTGTTTTTT

size: -
J: TRBJ2-5
V: TRBV5-4
D: TRBD2
CDR3: CVSSLGLQETQYF
DNA: TGTGTCAGCAGCTTGGGACTACAAGAGACCCAGTACTTC

size: -
J: TRBJ2-3
V: TRBV29-1
D: TRBD2
CDR3: CSVEGLAGVFTDTQYF
DNA: TGCAGCGTGGAAGGACTAGCGGGAGTCTTCACAGATACGCAGTATTTT

size: -
J: TRBJ1-3
V: TRBV5-4
D: -
CDR3: CASSLDQGGSGNTIYF
DNA: TGTGCCAGCAGCTTGGATCAGGGAGGCTCTGGAAACACCATATATTTT

size: -
J: TRBJ1-1
V: TRBV6-5
D: TRBD1
CDR3: CASSYSYRGRFTEAFF
DNA: TGTGCCAGCAGTTACTCGTACAGGGGGCGGTTCACTGAAGCTTTCTTT

size: -
J: TRBJ2-7
V: TRBV2
D: TRBD2
CDR3: CATLQGTSAIYEQYF
DNA: TGTGCCACCCTCCAAGGGACTAGCGCAATCTACGAGCAGTACTTC

size: -
J: TRBJ2-3
V: TRBV11-1
D: TRBD2
CDR3: CASSGGLAGYSTDTQYF
DNA: TGTGCCAGCAGCGGTGGACTAGCGGGCTACTCAACAGATACGCAGTATTTT

size: -
J: TRBJ2-2
V: TRBV27
D: TRBD2
CDR3: CASSPRTSGNWDTGELFF
DNA: TGTGCCAGCAGCCCTCGGACTAGCGGGAATTGGGACACCGGGGAGCTGTTTTTT

size: -
J: TRBJ1-4
V: TRBV7-2
D: TRBD1
CDR3: CASSSGQRRFEKLFF
DNA: TGTGCCAGCAGCTCGGGACAGCGGCGGTTTGAAAAACTGTTTTTT

size: -
J: TRBJ2-1
V: TRBV6-4
D: TRBD2
CDR3: CASSSLAGEYNEQFF
DNA: TGTGCCAGCAGTTCATTAGCGGGAGAATACAATGAGCAGTTCTTC